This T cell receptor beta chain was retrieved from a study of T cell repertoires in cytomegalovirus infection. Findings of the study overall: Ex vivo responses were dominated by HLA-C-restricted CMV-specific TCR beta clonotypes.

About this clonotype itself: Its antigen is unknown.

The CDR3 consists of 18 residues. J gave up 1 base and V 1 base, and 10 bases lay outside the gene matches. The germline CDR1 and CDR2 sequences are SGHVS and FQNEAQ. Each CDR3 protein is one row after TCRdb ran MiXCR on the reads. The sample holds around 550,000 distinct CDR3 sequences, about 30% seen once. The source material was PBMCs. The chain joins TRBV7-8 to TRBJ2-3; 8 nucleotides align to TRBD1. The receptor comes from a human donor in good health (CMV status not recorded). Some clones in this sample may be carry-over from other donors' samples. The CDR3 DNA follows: TGTGCCAGCAGCTTAGTTGGGACAGGTTGGGTAGGCACAGATACGCAGTATTTT. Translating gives CASSLVGTGWVGTDTQYF.